Below are 8 T cell receptor beta chains sequenced from a single sample in a study of blood T cell repertoires in COVID-19. Clones were sequenced by immunoSEQ multiplex PCR, and TCRdb holds only the in-frame ones, with some missing. The repertoire holds around 470,000 clones, with 90% as singletons. Sequencing was done on a sample of PBMCs or T cells enriched from blood (not recorded which). The source is a man younger than 30 who had recovered from COVID-19.

In its sample, this clone was seen once. The J gene is TRBJ2-3, the V gene TRBV10-1, with 10 bases identical to TRBD2. Trimming removed 10 bases from V and 5 bases from J; junction bases left unmatched: 6. This CDR3 spans 13 amino acids. Germline V gene data show CDR1 as WNHNN and CDR2 as SYGVQD (reference sequence). The CDR3 nucleotides read TGCGCCACACGAGCGGGAGGGCAAGATACGCAGTATTTT. Amino acid sequence: CATRAGGQDTQYF.

This clone was found a few times. The chain employs TRBV7-9 and TRBJ1-6; TRBD1 aligns across 7 bases. The CDR3 has 15 amino acids. V was pared by 2 bases and J by 8 bases, with 6 bases of the junction left unmatched. Germline V gene sequence: CDR1 SEHNR, CDR2 FQNEAQ (reference sequence). DNA of the CDR3: TGTGCCAGCAGCTTAATCGGGACAGCGGATTCACCCCTCCACTTT. This translates into CASSLIGTADSPLHF.

This clone was recorded once. The genes are TRBV6-5 and TRBJ1-2, with D maybe TRBD1 (6 bases). Trimming pared 6 bases from V and 8 bases from J, leaving 13 bases between. The CDR3 consists of 12 residues. Germline CDR1 MNHEY, CDR2 SVGAGI. The CDR3 nucleotides read TGTGCCAGCAGGTTACAGGGAATCGGCTACACCTTC. Protein product: CASRLQGIGYTF.

The chain couples TRBV5-6 to TRBJ2-5; the match to TRBD1 covers 8 bases. With 0 bases clipped from V and 9 bases from J, the junction kept 1 base outside the gene matches. Germline-derived CDR1 and CDR2 are SGHDT and YYEEEE. CDR3 length: 12 amino acids. The CDR3 sequence: CASSLATGAQYF. In DNA form, the CDR3 reads TGTGCCAGCAGCTTGGCGACAGGGGCCCAGTACTTC.

The rearrangement links TRBV5-1 to TRBJ1-5; D gene unclear. CDR3 length: 14 residues. V lost 1 base and J 2 bases, leaving 7 bases between the germline ends. CDR1 SGHRS and CDR2 YFSETQ come from the germline V gene. The CDR3 DNA follows: TGCGCCAGCAGCTTGAACTATGGCAATCAGCCCCAGCATTTT. It yields the protein CASSLNYGNQPQHF.

This chain connects TRBV30 to TRBJ1-3; D call uncertain. Per the germline V gene, CDR1 is GTSNPN and CDR2 is SVGIG (reference sequence). The V end lost 4 bases, the J end lost 0 bases, and 10 bases lay between the germline ends. The CDR3 covers 14 residues. The chain's CDR3 is CAWNERDSGNTIYF. CDR3 coding DNA: TGTGCCTGGAACGAACGGGACTCTGGAAACACCATATATTTT.

A note on this clone: The same CDR3 arises from other DNA sequences in this sample as well. This rearrangement joins TRBV12-3 or TRBV12-4 to TRBJ1-2, with D perhaps matching TRBD1 (6 bases). This CDR3 has 13 amino acids. Trimming removed 6 bases from V and 4 bases from J, with 12 bases in between. The CDR3 DNA is TGTGCCAGCAGGCCTACAGGGACCTATGGCTACACCTTC. Translated: CASRPTGTYGYTF.

The rearrangement joins TRBV5-4 to TRBJ1-6, with 7 positions matching TRBD1. Germline CDR1 SGHNT, CDR2 YYREEE (reference sequence). The CDR3 is made up of 16 amino acids. V lost 0 bases, J lost 7 bases, and 7 bases stayed unmatched. Here the CDR3 DNA reads TGTGCCAGCAGCTTGGCCAGAAGGGACAGCAATTCACCCCTCCACTTT. It is translated as CASSLARRDSNSPLHF. Looking up the rest from reference TRBV5-4 and TRBJ1-6 gives the full variable domain: ETGVTQSPTHLIKTRGQQVTLRCSSQSGHNTVSWYQQALGQGPQFIFQYYREEENGRGNFPPRFSGLQFPNYSSELNVNALELDDSALYLCASSLARRDSNSPLHFGNGTRLTVT.